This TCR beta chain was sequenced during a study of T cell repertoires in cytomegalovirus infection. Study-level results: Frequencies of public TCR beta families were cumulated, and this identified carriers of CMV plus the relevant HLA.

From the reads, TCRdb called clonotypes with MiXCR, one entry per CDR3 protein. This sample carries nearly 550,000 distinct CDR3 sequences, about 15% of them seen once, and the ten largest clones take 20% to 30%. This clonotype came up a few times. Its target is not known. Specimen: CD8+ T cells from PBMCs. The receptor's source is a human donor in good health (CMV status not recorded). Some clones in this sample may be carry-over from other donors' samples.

The CDR3 DNA reads as TGTGCCAGCAGCCTTCGGGGCGGACGGGACACCATATATTTT. Protein: CASSLRGGRDTIYF. The rearrangement links TRBV7-3 to TRBJ1-3; D may be TRBD1 (5 bases). The CDR3 consists of 14 residues. V was clipped by 5 bases and J by 8 bases, with 16 bases between them. Per the germline V gene, CDR1 is SGHTA and CDR2 is FQGTGA.